The 20 T cell receptor beta chains given below trace back to one sample, sequenced in a study of breast tumors, draining lymph nodes, adjacent tissues. MiXCR, run by TCRdb on the multiplex PCR reads, gives a single entry per CDR3 protein. The table records approximately 210,000 distinct CDR3 sequences, less than 45% of them present only once. Samples came from axillary lymph nodes draining the breast cancer. The sequencing sample was made of axillary lymph node tissue. These receptor sequences come from a female donor with breast cancer. Some clones in this sample may be carry-over from other donors' samples.

This clonotype has at least ten counts. CDR3: CASSFGRNTGELFF. CDR3 nucleotides: TGCGCCAGCAGCTTTGGGAGGAACACCGGGGAGCTGTTTTTT. The chain has TRBV5-1 and TRBJ2-2, with D perhaps matching TRBD2 (5 bases). CDR1 SGHRS and CDR2 YFSETQ come from the germline V gene. The V end lost 2 bases, the J end lost 1 base, and 6 bases lay between the germline ends. This CDR3 comprises 14 residues. Looking up the rest from reference TRBV5-1 and TRBJ2-2 gives the full variable domain: KAGVTQTPRYLIKTRGQQVTLSCSPISGHRSVSWYQQTPGQGLQFLFEYFSETQRNKGNFPGRFSGRQFSNSRSEMNVSTLELGDSALYLCASSFGRNTGELFFGEGSRLTVL.

Many counts were recorded for this clonotype. This chain links TRBV14 with TRBJ2-6; D is ambiguous. The V end was cut by 4 bases, the J end by 3 bases, with 13 bases between. The CDR3 is 16 amino acids. Germline assignment: CDR1 SGHDN and CDR2 FVKESK. Here the CDR3 reads CASSLSLVLGANVLTF. The CDR3 nucleotides are TGTGCCAGCAGCCTAAGTCTGGTCCTTGGGGCCAACGTCCTGACTTTC.

This chain links TRBV7-8 with TRBJ1-2; no clear D gene. CDR1 and CDR2 (germline): SGHVS, FQNEAQ. The V gene lost 0 bases and the J gene lost 4 bases, with 9 bases spanning the gap. This CDR3 contains 14 residues. CDR3 region: CASSLAAGGYGYTF. The DNA for the CDR3 is TGTGCCAGCAGCTTAGCGGCGGGAGGCTATGGCTACACCTTC.

This chain uses TRBV11-2 with TRBJ2-3; 9 positions agree with TRBD2. This CDR3 contains 17 residues. J gave up 2 bases and V 5 bases, and 11 bases lay outside the gene matches. Germline V gives CDR1 SGHAT, CDR2 FQNNGV. The CDR3 region is CASSPFYGTSFTDTQYF. Written as DNA, the CDR3 is TGTGCCAGCAGCCCCTTCTACGGGACTAGCTTCACAGATACGCAGTATTTT.

The table lists this clonotype with many counts. The genes are TRBV2 and TRBJ1-6; possible D gene TRBD1, 5 bases. There are 16 residues in the CDR3. Germline V gives CDR1 SNHLY, CDR2 FYNNEI. V lost 4 bases and J lost 1, with 11 bases in between. The CDR3 nucleotides are TGTGCCAGCAGTGTGGTAGGGGCTTCCTATAATTCACCCCTCCACTTT. Translated, it gives CASSVVGASYNSPLHF.

J is TRBJ2-7 and V is TRBV2; 10 nucleotides agree with TRBD1. The CDR3 is 17 amino acids. The germline CDR1 and CDR2 sequences are SNHLY and FYNNEI. J was trimmed by 3 bases and V by 4 bases; bases with no gene match: 12. The CDR3 loop reads CASSAIGQGGGNYEQYF. In DNA form, the CDR3 reads TGTGCCAGCAGTGCAATAGGACAGGGGGGAGGTAACTACGAGCAGTACTTC.

The chain recombines TRBV28 with TRBJ1-5; unclear D gene. V lost 4 bases and J 15 bases, leaving 19 bases between the germline ends. The CDR3 length is 13 residues. Germline loops: CDR1 MDHEN, CDR2 SYDVKM. The DNA of the CDR3 is TGTGCCAGCAGTTATTTAGTAGAATCGCGTCCGCATTTT. Amino acids: CASSYLVESRPHF.

This clonotype was counted ten times or more. The chain carries TRBV7-6 and TRBJ1-3; D might be TRBD1 (5 bases). The CDR3 has 18 residues. Germline loops: CDR1 SGHVS, CDR2 FNYEAQ. The V gene lost 2 bases and the J gene lost 2 bases, with 19 bases spanning the gap. CDR3 bases: TGTGCCAGCAGCTTATCCCCTTCCAGGGAATCACCTGGAAACACCATATATTTT. This gives the protein CASSLSPSRESPGNTIYF.

This clonotype was seen at least ten times. The rearrangement joins TRBV9 to TRBJ2-3; D assignment may be TRBD1 or TRBD2 (5 bases each). The CDR3 sequence is 16 residues long. Germline lookup yields CDR1 SGDLS and CDR2 YYNGEE. The V gene lost 3 bases and the J gene lost 6 bases, with 20 bases spanning the gap. The CDR3: CASSAPEGRTSDTQYF. The CDR3 DNA follows: TGTGCCAGCAGCGCCCCCGAGGGGCGGACCTCGGATACGCAGTATTTT. Full variable domain (rest looked up from reference TRBV9 and TRBJ2-3): DSGVTQTPKHLITATGQRVTLRCSPRSGDLSVYWYQQSLDQGLQFLIQYYNGEERAKGNILERFSAQQFPDLHSELNLSSLELGDSALYFCASSAPEGRTSDTQYFGPGTRLTVL.

This clonotype has ten or more counts. This chain uses TRBV19 with TRBJ2-3; possibly TRBD1 or TRBD2 for D (5 bases each). Trimming shortened V by 3 bases and J by 2 bases, and 9 bases separated the two germline ends. Per germline, CDR1 LNHDA and CDR2 SQIVND (reference sequence). The CDR3 has 14 residues. The chain's CDR3 is CASSIRGITDTQYF. CDR3 sequence (DNA): TGTGCCAGTAGTATCCGGGGCATCACAGATACGCAGTATTTT.

The table lists this clonotype with a few counts. The V and J genes are TRBV6-2 or TRBV6-3 and TRBJ1-2, with D possibly matching TRBD1 (5 bases). CDR3 size: 13 residues. The V gene lost 4 bases and the J gene lost 5 bases, with 11 bases spanning the gap. In germline, CDR1 is MNHEY, CDR2 SVGEGT. CDR3 nucleotides: TGTGCCAGCAGTTGGGACTACAAGTATGGCTACACCTTC. Translating gives CASSWDYKYGYTF.

Remarks on this clonotype: A read error may be the cause here, since a much bigger clone is one base away. This chain links TRBV20-1 with TRBJ2-3; D gene unclear. This CDR3 has 11 amino acids. Germline values: CDR1 DFQATT, CDR2 SNEGSKA (reference sequence). CDR3 amino acids: CSVRSPVMQYF. DNA for the CDR3: TGCAGTGTTAGAAGTCCAGTGATGCAGTATTTT.

About this clonotype itself: A much more abundant neighbour one base away suggests this may be a read error. The chain employs TRBV11-2 and TRBJ2-1, with D perhaps TRBD1 (5 bases). Trimming removed 4 bases at V and 9 bases at J, with 13 bases between. The CDR3 is 13 residues long. CDR1 is SGHAT and CDR2 is FQNNGV in the germline V gene. The CDR3 DNA reads as TGTGCCAGCAGCTCTCCCATTGGGGCTGAGCAGTTCTTC. Amino acids: CASSSPIGAEQFF.

This clonotype was seen ten or more times. The germline gene is not matched at one end of the junction; a read error may be the cause. This chain connects TRBV20-1 to TRBJ1-2; unclear D gene. The CDR3 has 12 residues. Looked up from germline, CDR1 is DFQATT and CDR2 is SNEGSKA (reference sequence). The CDR3 spells CSASTSNYGSTF. CDR3 DNA sequence: TGCAGTGCTTCCACCTCTAACTATGGCTCCACCTTC.

The chain joins TRBV20-1 to TRBJ1-2; D might be TRBD1 (5 bases). Germline V gene lookup returns CDR1 DFQATT and CDR2 SNEGSKA (reference sequence). The CDR3 length is 15 residues. V was trimmed by 3 bases and J by 7 bases, leaving 21 bases between them. CDR3 nucleotide sequence: TGCAGTGCTAGTGGTTCGCCCCGCCTGAGGGGTGGCTACACCTTC. Its translation: CSASGSPRLRGGYTF.

This clonotype came up once. This chain connects TRBV10-3 to TRBJ1-1; no clear D gene. V lost 3 bases to trimming and J lost 1 base, with 6 bases between them. Germline V gene sequence: CDR1 ENHRY, CDR2 SYGVKD. The CDR3 runs 13 residues. The CDR3 sequence is CAISEGRNTEAFF. The CDR3, as DNA: TGTGCCATCAGTGAAGGACGGAACACTGAAGCTTTCTTT.

This clonotype was picked up one time. A much larger clone lies a single base off, so this may be a read error. The CDR3, as DNA: TGTGCCAGCAGCCCAGGGGGGACTTCCAATGAGCAGTTCTTC. Its translation: CASSPGGTSNEQFF. The chain joins TRBV11-3 to TRBJ2-5, with D possibly being TRBD1 (7 bases). The tail of the sequence fits TRBJ2-1 better, so the J call may be wrong. The germline V gene has CDR1 SGHNT and CDR2 YENEEA. The CDR3 extends over 14 amino acids.

With regard to this clonotype: A much more abundant neighbour one base away suggests this may be a read error. This chain links TRBV7-9 with TRBJ2-3, with D possibly being TRBD2 (5 bases). Trimming removed 5 bases from V and 1 base from J, with 10 bases in between. CDR3 length equals 14 residues. CDR1 and CDR2 (germline): SEHNR, FQNEAQ (reference sequence). The CDR3 DNA sequence: TGTGCCAGCAGCGGACTCCGGGGCACAGATACGCAGTATTTT. Translation: CASSGLRGTDTQYF.

The rearrangement links TRBV24-1 to TRBJ2-7, with 14 nucleotides matching TRBD2. This CDR3 has 15 amino acids. The germline V gene has CDR1 KGHDR and CDR2 SFDVKD. Trimming cost V 6 bases and J 7 bases; bases outside gene matches: 7. CDR3: CATSPGLAGVGEQYF. The CDR3 region has the DNA TGTGCCACCAGTCCGGGACTAGCGGGAGTGGGTGAGCAGTACTTC.

This rearrangement joins TRBV7-2 to TRBJ1-5; no firm D call. The V gene lost 2 bases and the J gene lost 2 bases, with 7 bases spanning the gap. The CDR3 has 14 residues. Germline CDR1 and CDR2: SGHTA and FQGNSA. CDR3 region: CASSLRPGNQPQHF. The CDR3 DNA reads TGTGCCAGCAGCTTAAGGCCGGGCAATCAGCCCCAGCATTTT.